This T cell receptor beta chain is drawn from a study of early T cells in non-severe SARS-CoV-2 infection. Study in general: From unsorted whole blood, bulk RNA was sequenced, and the chains remained unpaired.

Points from the study as a whole: Anti-spike CD8 responses were favored by VDJdb matching, which missed private and CD4 specificities.

The table lists this clonotype with many counts. Antigen: not known. The TCR library protocol attached unique molecular identifiers to the individual cDNA molecules. MiXCR was run by TCRdb on the 5' RACE reads, yielding one entry per CDR3 protein. The table includes tens of thousands of distinct CDR3 sequences, around 6.1% detected once. The CDR3 has 17 residues. Losses at the gene ends were 3 bases for V and 6 bases for J; bases not matched to a gene: 16. The germline V gene has CDR1 LGHNA and CDR2 YNFKEQ. Sequencing used whole blood, obtained at baseline. The V call is TRBV4-2, the J call TRBJ2-7; TRBD1 matches at 8 bases. This receptor was obtained from an adult who was a healthcare worker with PCR-confirmed SARS-CoV-2 infection or an uninfected control (not recorded which). The CDR3 nucleotides read TGTGCCAGCAGCCATCCTTTCAGGGGGCGAGAGCTGGCCGAGCAGTACTTC. Translated, it gives CASSHPFRGRELAEQYF.